This TCR beta chain emerged from a study of shared clonotypes between healthy human individuals. General observations from the study: Clonotypes shared by all four sorted-subset donors had higher generation probabilities than non-shared clonotypes. Naive CD4 clonotypes overlapped across a few donors at roughly 5%. Genetic and exposure-history diversity was limited by the few donors.

The CDR3 runs to 15 residues. V lost 0 bases, J lost 3 bases, and 12 bases lay in between. CDR1 SGDLS and CDR2 YYNGEE come from the germline V gene. The assay was immunoSEQ multiplex PCR, and TCRdb's table has in-frame clones only and misses some. Of some 240,000 clones listed, 60% to 70% are singletons. Turning to this clone: Its antigen is currently unknown.

Every donor, a Caucasian adult, lived in Nashville, Tennessee. The sample taken for sequencing was memory CD4+ T cells sorted from blood. The subset denotes: CD45RA-negative fraction. This sequence was found in a man younger than 40 in good health. The chain uses TRBV9 and TRBJ2-5; the D is unclear. CDR3 nucleotides: TGTGCCAGCAGCGTAGCGTTAAGTGCTAAAGAGACCCAGTACTTC. Translated, it gives CASSVALSAKETQYF. The whole variable domain, filled in from reference TRBV9 and TRBJ2-5, reads DSGVTQTPKHLITATGQRVTLRCSPRSGDLSVYWYQQSLDQGLQFLIQYYNGEERAKGNILERFSAQQFPDLHSELNLSSLELGDSALYFCASSVALSAKETQYFGPGTRLLVL.